This T cell receptor (beta chain) was observed in a study of control samples from healthy donors and cancer patients. Libraries were prepared by immunoSEQ multiplex PCR; TCRdb keeps only in-frame clonotypes and omits some of them. The table records 130,000 or so clones, roughly 88% of them present only once. CDR1 is SGHTA and CDR2 is FQGNSA in the germline V gene. The CDR3 has 18 amino acids. Trimming removed 2 bases from V and 0 bases from J; junction bases left unmatched: 2. The J gene is TRBJ2-1, the V gene TRBV7-2; 15 bases match TRBD2. The receptor was isolated from a man aged 50 to 59 in good health. Sequenced sample: blood. CDR3: CASSLRTSGGVSYNEQFF. CDR3 nucleotides: TGTGCCAGCAGCTTAAGGACTAGCGGGGGGGTCTCCTACAATGAGCAGTTCTTC.